This T cell receptor (beta chain) was recovered during a study of cytomegalovirus exposure and HLA in healthy donors. Study outcomes and limitations: In most subjects, TCR beta sequences reportedly gave accurate predictions of HLA-A and HLA-B alleles. The dataset shows that most TCR sequences were rare, while some public TCRs occurred in many donors.

The CDR3 spans 11 residues. CDR1 and CDR2 (germline): DFQATT, SNEGSKA (reference sequence). Trimming left V 3 bases short and J 1 base short, with 3 bases between. PCR amplification relied on 60 Vbeta primers (plus 13 Jbeta primers). Measured with immunoSEQ multiplex PCR; TCRdb has only the in-frame clones, and not every one. The top ten clones hold roughly 4.5% of a sample with over 25,000 clones, approximately 70% of them seen once. Of note for this clone: Its antigen is unidentified.

The sequencing input was PBMCs. The rearrangement joins TRBV20-1 to TRBJ1-2; D ambiguous. The TCR sequence derives from a woman aged 50 to 65 in good health and CMV-seronegative. The CDR3 DNA is TGCAGTGCTAGGAGTAACTATGGCTACACCTTC. Its translation: CSARSNYGYTF.